This TCR beta chain was captured by sequencing in a study of CD8 T cells in ankylosing spondylitis. For TCR beta, libraries came from quantitative 5'-RACE with molecular barcodes. In TCRdb, the 5' RACE reads were re-called with MiXCR into one record per CDR3 protein. The data hold a few hundred thousand distinct CDR3 sequences, with 7.3% observed a single time. Regarding the study as a whole: Disease-linked clones reportedly concentrated significantly in matched ankylosing spondylitis synovial fluid. Blood from ankylosing spondylitis patients appeared to carry a characteristic roughly 8-variant TCR beta motif.

On this clonotype: Its antigen is undetermined.

CDR1 is SGHAT, CDR2 FQNNGV, per germline. The CDR3 is 15 residues long. V was pared by 4 bases and J by 8 bases, with 20 bases between. V and J are TRBV11-2 and TRBJ1-2, with TRBD1 as a possible D gene (6 bases). What was sequenced was blood, either unsorted or a sorted T cell fraction (not recorded which). The receptor's source is a male donor with ankylosing spondylitis. The CDR3: CASSSPRDKGGGYTF. The CDR3 bases are TGTGCCAGCAGCTCCCCCAGGGACAAGGGAGGCGGCTACACCTTC.